A single sample is the source of the 2 T cell receptor beta chains below, sequenced in a study of cytomegalovirus exposure and HLA in healthy donors. Generated by immunoSEQ multiplex PCR, the TCRdb table keeps only in-frame clones and is missing some. The table has about 190,000 clones, more than 75% seen once. Specimen: PBMCs. The source is a woman aged 18 to 35 in good health and CMV-seronegative.

The CDR3 reads CASSEGQGADTQYF. Written as DNA, the CDR3 is TGTGCCAGCAGTGAAGGACAGGGGGCAGATACGCAGTATTTT. The chain employs TRBV6-1 and TRBJ2-3; 9 nucleotides match TRBD1. The CDR3 is made up of 14 amino acids. Germline values: CDR1 MNHNS, CDR2 SASEGT. V shed 1 base, J shed 4 bases, and the junction held 0 bases outside the gene matches.

The rearrangement links TRBV10-3 to TRBJ2-5; tentatively, D is TRBD1 (6 bases). Germline V lookup: CDR1 ENHRY, CDR2 SYGVKD. The V gene lost 6 bases and the J gene lost 2 bases, with 10 bases spanning the gap. The CDR3 is made up of 13 amino acids. The CDR3: CAISQGLQETQYF. CDR3 coding DNA: TGTGCCATCAGCCAGGGGCTGCAAGAGACCCAGTACTTC.